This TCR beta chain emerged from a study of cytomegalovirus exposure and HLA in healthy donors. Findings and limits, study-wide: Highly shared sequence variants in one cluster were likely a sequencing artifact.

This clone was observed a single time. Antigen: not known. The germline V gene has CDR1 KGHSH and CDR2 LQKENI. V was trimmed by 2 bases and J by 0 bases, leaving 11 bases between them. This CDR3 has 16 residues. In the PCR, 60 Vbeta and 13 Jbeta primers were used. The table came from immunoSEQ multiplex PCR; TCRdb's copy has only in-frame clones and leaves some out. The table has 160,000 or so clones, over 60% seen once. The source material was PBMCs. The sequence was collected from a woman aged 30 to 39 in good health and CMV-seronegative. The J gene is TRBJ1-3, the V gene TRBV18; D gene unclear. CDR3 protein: CASSPNHPSSGNTIYF. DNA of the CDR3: TGTGCCAGCTCACCAAACCACCCGAGCTCTGGAAACACCATATATTTT.